The 14 T cell receptor beta chains below all came from one sample that was sequenced in a study of beta chain features in type 1 diabetes. The isolated RNA, all of it, was reverse transcribed, so expressed TCRB transcripts were what got sequenced. Profiling relied on immunoSEQ multiplex PCR, and the TCRdb table lists in-frame clones only, not all of them. The sample contains about 130,000 clones, about a tenth of which appear only once. The sequencing input was central memory CD4+ T cells from blood. The receptors here all came from a man aged 18 to 30 in good health.

The sample holds a few counts of this clone. The chain joins TRBV6-5 to TRBJ1-2; D unresolved. There are 13 residues in the CDR3. CDR1 MNHEY and CDR2 SVGAGI come from the germline V gene. Trimming pared 3 bases from V and 4 bases from J, leaving 9 bases between. The CDR3 DNA reads as TGTGCCAGCAGTTATGACATAATCTATGGCTACACCTTC. Translating it yields CASSYDIIYGYTF.

The chain has TRBV28 and TRBJ2-7; tentative D call: TRBD1 (7 bases). The V gene lost 7 bases and the J gene lost 5 bases, with 21 bases spanning the gap. The CDR3 runs 15 residues. Germline lookup yields CDR1 MDHEN and CDR2 SYDVKM. CDR3 sequence reads: CASTSGGSGGDEQYF. The CDR3 nucleotides are TGTGCCAGCACCTCAGGGGGGTCAGGGGGAGACGAGCAGTACTTC.

The V and J genes are TRBV19 and TRBJ1-2; no firm D call. The CDR3 is 14 residues long. V was pared by 4 bases and J by 6 bases, with 15 bases between. CDR1 is LNHDA and CDR2 is SQIVND in the germline V gene (reference sequence). CDR3: CASSTRVTPNGYTF. CDR3 sequence (DNA): TGTGCCAGTAGTACTAGAGTGACCCCAAATGGCTACACCTTC.

The chain joins TRBV25-1 to TRBJ2-2, with 7 bases aligning to TRBD1. The CDR3 sequence is 14 residues long. J was trimmed by 7 bases and V by 3 bases; bases with no gene match: 5. Germline values: CDR1 MGHDK, CDR2 SYGVNS. CDR3 amino acids: CASSDAGGIGELFF. The CDR3 DNA reads TGTGCCAGCAGTGATGCAGGGGGAATCGGGGAGCTGTTTTTT.

The chain links TRBV11-2 to TRBJ2-3; D may be TRBD2 (5 bases). Trimming pared 1 base from V and 4 bases from J, leaving 6 bases between. CDR1 and CDR2 (germline): SGHAT, FQNNGV. This CDR3 is 13 amino acids long. CDR3 nucleotide sequence: TGTGCCAGCAGCTTAGTACTAGCAGATACGCAGTATTTT. Its translation is CASSLVLADTQYF.

There are a few counts of this clone. The V and J genes are TRBV10-3 and TRBJ2-3; TRBD2 aligns across 13 bases. The ends lost 6 bases at V and 4 bases at J; junction bases unmatched: 4. The germline gives CDR1 ENHRY, CDR2 SYGVKD. There are 15 residues in the CDR3. The CDR3, as DNA: TGTGCCATCAGCGGACTAGCGGGGGTCCCAGATACGCAGTATTTT. This gives the protein CAISGLAGVPDTQYF.

This rearrangement joins TRBV10-3 to TRBJ2-7; 11 positions match TRBD1. Losses at the gene ends were 5 bases for V and 1 base for J; bases not matched to a gene: 4. The CDR3 consists of 15 residues. The germline V gene encodes CDR1 ENHRY and CDR2 SYGVKD. CDR3: CAISQDRGRSYEQYF. The CDR3, as DNA: TGTGCCATCAGTCAGGACAGGGGGCGATCCTACGAGCAGTACTTC.

This clone was seen more than once but under ten times. The V call is TRBV21-1, the J call TRBJ2-1; whether TRBD2, the table's D call, matches the DNA was not checked. TRBV21-1 is listed as a pseudogene. The CDR3 runs to 13 residues. This chain's CDR3 is CASSKAPDNEQFF. CDR3 nucleotide sequence: TGTGCCAGCAGCAAAGCCCCGGACAATGAGCAGTTCTTC.

The chain recombines TRBV18 with TRBJ2-1; TRBD1 aligns across 7 bases. Per germline, CDR1 KGHSH and CDR2 LQKENI. The CDR3 spans 15 residues. V trimming: 3 bases; J trimming: 5 bases; junction bases outside the gene matches: 7. CDR3 coding DNA: TGTGCCAGCTCACCGTCGACAGGGATTGACAATGAGCAGTTCTTC. This translates into CASSPSTGIDNEQFF.

This clone has ten or more counts. V and J are TRBV11-2 and TRBJ1-5; the D is unclear. CDR3 length: 13 residues. V was shortened by 0 bases and J by 9 bases, with 9 bases between the two germline ends. Germline CDR1 reads SGHAT; CDR2 reads FQNNGV. The CDR3 DNA reads TGTGCCAGCAGCTTAGATCTGGGCCGGCCCCAGCATTTT. It codes for CASSLDLGRPQHF.

This clone was counted between two and nine times. The rearrangement uses TRBV15 and TRBJ1-2, with a tentative D call TRBD1 (6 bases). Trimming took 5 bases from V and 5 from J, leaving 18 bases between them. This CDR3 has 15 amino acids. Germline CDR1 is LNHNV and CDR2 is YYDKDF (reference sequence). The CDR3 sequence is CATSALWGGWYGYTF. The DNA of the CDR3 is TGTGCCACCAGCGCGTTGTGGGGGGGCTGGTATGGCTACACCTTC.

In DNA, the CDR3 is TGTGCCAGCAGCGCCCCGGGGGGGCGAGGGCAAGAGACCCAGTACTTC. This codes for CASSAPGGRGQETQYF. The V gene is TRBV9, the J gene TRBJ2-5, with TRBD2 matching over 8 bases. The length of the CDR3 is 16 residues. CDR1 and CDR2 from the germline V gene are SGDLS and YYNGEE. The junction had 9 bases not matched to a gene; V was cut back by 3 bases and J by 2 bases.

CDR3 sequence reads: CASGQGSYEQYF. CDR3 DNA: TGTGCCAGCGGGCAGGGGAGCTACGAGCAGTACTTC. The V call is TRBV14, the J call TRBJ2-7, with a weak D call TRBD1 (6 bases). V lost 8 bases to trimming and J lost 3 bases, with 11 bases between them. Germline lookup yields CDR1 SGHDN and CDR2 FVKESK. This CDR3 region has 12 residues.

In this sample, this clone turned up a few times. The CDR3 bases are TGTGCCAGCAGCGCTTCCGGGACAGGGGTTGGGTATGGCTACACCTTC. Its protein product is CASSASGTGVGYGYTF. This rearrangement joins TRBV9 to TRBJ1-2, with 10 nucleotides matching TRBD1. J lost 5 bases, V lost 3 bases, and 10 bases had no gene match. This CDR3 has 16 amino acids. The V gene's germline CDR1 is SGDLS and CDR2 YYNGEE.